This T cell receptor (beta chain) was retrieved from a study of T cell changes during pregnancy in multiple sclerosis. Some clones are missing from TCRdb's copy, which holds only in-frame ones; the method was immunoSEQ multiplex PCR. The table has 100,000 to 130,000 clones, around 90% seen once. The junction had 8 bases not matched to a gene; V was cut back by 2 bases and J by 6 bases. Germline V CDR1 and CDR2: MNHEY, SVGAGI. The CDR3 runs to 16 residues. Sequencing was performed on peripheral blood, taken in the third trimester of pregnancy. This chain uses TRBV6-5 with TRBJ1-1, with TRBD1 matching over 11 bases. This clonotype was sampled from a female donor in good health, enrolled as a control in a pregnancy study. The CDR3 DNA sequence: TGTGCCAGCAGTTACACCCGGGACAGGGGGGATGCTGAAGCTTTCTTT. Amino acid sequence: CASSYTRDRGDAEAFF.